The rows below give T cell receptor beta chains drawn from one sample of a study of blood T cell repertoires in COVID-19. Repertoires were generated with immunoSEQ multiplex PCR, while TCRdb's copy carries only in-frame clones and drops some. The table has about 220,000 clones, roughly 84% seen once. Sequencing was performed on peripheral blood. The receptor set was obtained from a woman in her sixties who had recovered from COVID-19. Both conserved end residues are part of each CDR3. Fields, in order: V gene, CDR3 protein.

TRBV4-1,CASSQRQGANSPLHF
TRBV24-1,CATSPGAADTQYF
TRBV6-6,CASSYPGLEDTDTQYF
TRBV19,CASSAQGSSGQPQHF
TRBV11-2,CASSLGHSNQPQHF
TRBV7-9,CASSSGQDGYNEQFF
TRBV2,CASRGQLYSYNEQFF
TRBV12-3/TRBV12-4,CASSLTMGRAFF
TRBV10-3,CAISAAPGQGFAFF
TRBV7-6,CASSLGPGSLRISPLHF
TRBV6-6,CASSPEMGGPGGIQYF
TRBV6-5,CASSYNGPGGYEQYF
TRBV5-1,CASSAETGGELAGAYEQYF
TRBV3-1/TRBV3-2,CASSQVSGGAGSYEQYF
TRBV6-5,CASSYQTGVYTEAFF
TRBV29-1,CSVVSSGGASVLDTQYF
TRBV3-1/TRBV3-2,CASSQIRTGEAEAFF
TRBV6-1,CASSDLLIAKNIQYF
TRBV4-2,CASSQTGPSEQYF
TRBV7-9,CASSLDLTGGPYEQYF
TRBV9,CASSAPRSRDLQETQYF
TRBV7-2,CASSPRVTSGGVADTQYF
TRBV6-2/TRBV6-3,CASSQRMVLYEQYF
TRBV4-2,CASSPTREITEAFF
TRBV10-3,CATRALNTEAFF
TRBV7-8,CASSLVLSRSGELFF
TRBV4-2,CASSQLGLAGARAGELFF
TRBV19,CASSHPGQGDQPQHF
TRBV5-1,CASSLSGFDEQYF
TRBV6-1,CASSEEGPVVGGELFF
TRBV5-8,CASSRDRAGVGNTEAFF
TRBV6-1,CASSEAYGGGKLFF
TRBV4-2,CASSQGLAAAQETQYF
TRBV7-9,CASSLGAGDGYTF
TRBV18,CASSPPDRVETEAFF
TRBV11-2,CASSDGQLLTDTQYF
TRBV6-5,CASSPRDYGYTF
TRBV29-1,CSVGQEVGGGYTF
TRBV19,CASSQRPGLAEENEQFF
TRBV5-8,CASSLGGTVGRETQYF
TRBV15,CATSPSGHPSYNEQFF